This T cell receptor beta chain was identified in a study of long-term antiretroviral therapy in people with HIV. As for this clone: Its antigen is not identified.

The CDR3 runs to 16 residues. Germline V gene data show CDR1 as MNHEY and CDR2 as SMNVEV (reference sequence). V was clipped by 5 bases and J by 3 bases, with 18 bases between them. Sequencing used immunoSEQ v3.0 at survey level. For every sample, sequencing targeted about 35,000-55,000 T-cell genomes. Clones were sequenced by immunoSEQ multiplex PCR, and TCRdb holds only the in-frame ones, with some missing. The repertoire holds around 20,000 clones, with 90% to 95% as singletons. At minimum, one pre-ART and two post-ART PBMC samples were obtained from each donor. Points from the study as a whole: HIV repertoires spanned narrower CDR3 length ranges than controls. Adherence to ART, viral resistance and therapy changes lacked any data.

This TCR came from a man in his forties or fifties with HIV. Sequencing was performed on unsorted PBMCs, taken 3 years after starting antiretroviral therapy. V gene TRBV27 combines with J gene TRBJ2-3; D is possibly TRBD2 (7 bases). The CDR3 reads CASSPRDGGPTDTQYF. DNA for the CDR3: TGTGCCAGCAGTCCTCGGGACGGGGGGCCGACAGATACGCAGTATTTT.